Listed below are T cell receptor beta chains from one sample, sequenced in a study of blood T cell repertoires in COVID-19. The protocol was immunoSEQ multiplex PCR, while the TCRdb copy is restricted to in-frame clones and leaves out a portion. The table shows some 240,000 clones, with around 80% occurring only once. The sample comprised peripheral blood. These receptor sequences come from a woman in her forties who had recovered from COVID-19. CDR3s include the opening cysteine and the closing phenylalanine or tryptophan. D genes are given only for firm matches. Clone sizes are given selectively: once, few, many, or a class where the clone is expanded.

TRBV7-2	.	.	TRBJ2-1	CASSSRSRNNEQFF	TGTGCCAGCAGCTCCCGTTCGAGAAACAATGAGCAGTTCTTC
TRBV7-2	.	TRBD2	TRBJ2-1	CASSLASGAGGYNEQFF	TGTGCCAGCAGCTTAGCCTCCGGGGCGGGGGGATACAATGAGCAGTTCTTC
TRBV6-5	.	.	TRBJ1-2	CASSPRTVYGYTF	TGTGCCAGCAGTCCCAGGACAGTCTATGGCTACACCTTC
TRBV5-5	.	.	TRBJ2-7	CASSFERGEQYF	TGTGCCAGCAGCTTCGAAAGAGGCGAGCAGTACTTC
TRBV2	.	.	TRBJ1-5	CASSRGTSNQPQHF	TGTGCCAGCAGTCGGGGGACTAGCAATCAGCCCCAGCATTTT
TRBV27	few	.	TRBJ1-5	CASRRQSDQPQHF	TGTGCCAGCAGGCGACAGTCGGATCAGCCCCAGCATTTT
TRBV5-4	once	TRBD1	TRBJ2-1	CASSLEGQGVNEQFF	TGTGCCAGCAGCTTGGAAGGACAGGGCGTCAATGAGCAGTTCTTC
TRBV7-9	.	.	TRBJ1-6	CASSRGQGGNSPLHF	TGTGCCAGCAGCCGAGGCCAGGGTGGGAATTCACCCCTCCACTTT
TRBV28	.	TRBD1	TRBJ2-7	CASVRQGGDYEQYF	TGTGCCAGCGTTAGACAGGGGGGTGACTACGAGCAGTACTTC
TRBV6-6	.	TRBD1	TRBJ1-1	CASSSPDRGHEAFF	TGTGCCAGCAGTTCCCCTGACAGGGGGCATGAAGCTTTCTTT
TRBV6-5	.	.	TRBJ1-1	CASSPTQGLAFF	TGTGCCAGCAGCCCGACCCAGGGTTTGGCTTTCTTT
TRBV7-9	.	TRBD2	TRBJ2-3	CASSLASGATDTQYF	TGTGCCAGCAGCTTGGCTAGCGGGGCCACAGATACGCAGTATTTT
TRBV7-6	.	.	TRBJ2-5	CASSLLISETQYF	TGTGCCAGCAGCTTACTAATATCGGAGACCCAGTACTTC
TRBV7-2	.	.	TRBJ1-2	CASSLGGPIYGYTF	TGTGCCAGCAGCTTAGGGGGGCCGATCTATGGCTACACCTTC
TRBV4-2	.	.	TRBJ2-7	CASSQDRVSYEQYF	TGTGCCAGCAGCCAAGACAGGGTCTCCTACGAGCAGTACTTC
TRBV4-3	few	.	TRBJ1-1	CASSQDEGGRTEAFF	TGCGCCAGCAGCCAAGACGAGGGAGGGAGGACTGAAGCTTTCTTT
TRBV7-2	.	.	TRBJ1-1	CASSTPRKRNTEAFF	TGTGCCAGCAGCACACCAAGAAAGCGGAACACTGAAGCTTTCTTT
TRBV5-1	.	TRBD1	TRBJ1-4	CASSLIGTGEEKLFF	TGCGCCAGCAGCTTGATAGGGACAGGGGAAGAAAAACTGTTTTTT
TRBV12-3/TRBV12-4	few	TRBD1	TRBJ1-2	CASSLGGQVTLF	TGTGCCAGCAGTTTGGGGGGACAGGTTACTCTCTTC
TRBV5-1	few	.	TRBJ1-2	CASSIQGRDGYTF	TGCGCCAGCAGTATACAGGGAAGGGACGGCTACACCTTC
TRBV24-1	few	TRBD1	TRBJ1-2	CAIGTDYYGYTF	TGTGCCATCGGGACAGACTATTATGGCTACACCTTC
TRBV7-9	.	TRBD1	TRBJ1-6	CASTTGTENSPLHF	TGTGCCAGCACCACCGGGACAGAGAATTCACCCCTCCACTTT
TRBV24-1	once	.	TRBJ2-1	CATSVSSGNEQFF	TGTGCCACCAGTGTATCCTCCGGCAATGAGCAGTTCTTC
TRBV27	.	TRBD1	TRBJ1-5	CASSPSDRGDQPQHF	TGTGCCAGCAGTCCGTCAGACAGGGGTGATCAGCCCCAGCATTTT
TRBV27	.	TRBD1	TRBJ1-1	CASSSYRGPNTEAFF	TGTGCCAGCAGTTCGTACAGGGGCCCGAACACTGAAGCTTTCTTT
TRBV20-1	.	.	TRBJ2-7	CSASKRVGYEQYF	TGCAGTGCTAGTAAGAGGGTGGGCTACGAGCAGTACTTC
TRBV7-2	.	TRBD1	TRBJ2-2	CASSPPPGTGWTGELFF	TGTGCCAGCAGCCCCCCCCCAGGGACAGGGTGGACCGGGGAGCTGTTTTTT
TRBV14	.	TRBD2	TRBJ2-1	CASSQDHPPRLATYNEQFF	TGTGCCAGCAGCCAAGATCACCCCCCCAGACTAGCGACGTACAATGAGCAGTTCTTC
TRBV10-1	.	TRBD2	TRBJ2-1	CASSRSGASYNEQFF	TGCGCCAGCAGTAGAAGCGGGGCGTCCTACAATGAGCAGTTCTTC
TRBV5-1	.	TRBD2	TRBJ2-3	CASSLGTSDGSDTQYF	TGCGCCAGCAGCTTGGGGACTAGCGATGGCTCAGATACGCAGTATTTT
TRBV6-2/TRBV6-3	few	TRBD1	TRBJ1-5	CASSTTGVESNQPQHF	TGTGCCAGCAGTACGACAGGGGTGGAAAGCAATCAGCCCCAGCATTTT
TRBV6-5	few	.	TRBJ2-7	CASSLTGLSSYEQYF	TGTGCCAGCAGCCTCACGGGACTCAGCTCCTACGAGCAGTACTTC
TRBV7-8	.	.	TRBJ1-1	CASSLARSENTEAFF	TGTGCCAGCAGCTTAGCGCGGTCGGAGAACACTGAAGCTTTCTTT